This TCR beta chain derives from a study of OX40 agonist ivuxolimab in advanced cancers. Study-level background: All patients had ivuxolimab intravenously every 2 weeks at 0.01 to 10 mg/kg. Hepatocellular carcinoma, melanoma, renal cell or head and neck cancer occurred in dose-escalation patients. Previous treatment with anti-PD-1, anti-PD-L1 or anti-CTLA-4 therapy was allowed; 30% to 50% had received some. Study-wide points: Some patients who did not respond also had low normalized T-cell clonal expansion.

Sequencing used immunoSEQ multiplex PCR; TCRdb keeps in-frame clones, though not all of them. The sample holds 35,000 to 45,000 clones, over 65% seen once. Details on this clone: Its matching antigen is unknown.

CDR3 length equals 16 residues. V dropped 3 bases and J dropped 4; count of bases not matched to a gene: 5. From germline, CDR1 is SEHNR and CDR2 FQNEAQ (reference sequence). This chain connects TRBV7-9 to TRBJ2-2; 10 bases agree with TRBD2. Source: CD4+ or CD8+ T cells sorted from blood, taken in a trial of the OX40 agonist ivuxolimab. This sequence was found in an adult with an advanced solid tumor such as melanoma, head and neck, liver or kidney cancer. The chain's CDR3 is CASSFRTSGLTGELFF. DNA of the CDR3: TGTGCCAGCAGCTTTCGGACTAGCGGACTCACCGGGGAGCTGTTTTTT.